Presented here are 28 T cell receptor beta chains from one specimen sequenced in a study of shared clonotypes between healthy human individuals. Clones were read by immunoSEQ multiplex PCR, and TCRdb kept only the in-frame ones, dropping some. This sample has some 1.5 million clones, with around 98% found just once. Input material: naive CD4+ T cells sorted from blood. Subset reported: CD45RA+ positively selected. The receptors here all came from a man younger than 40 in good health.

The V gene is TRBV29-1, the J gene TRBJ2-7; 8 bases are a match to TRBD1. CDR1 and CDR2 from the germline V gene are SQVTM and ANQGSEA. The trim removed 4 bases at V and 4 bases at J, leaving 6 bases unmatched. The length of the CDR3 is 13 residues. The chain's CDR3 is CSVGRTGLYEQYF. The CDR3 DNA is TGCAGCGTTGGGAGGACAGGGTTGTACGAGCAGTACTTC.

The V call is TRBV4-3, the J call TRBJ2-1; the match to TRBD2 covers 10 bases. CDR3 size: 17 residues. Germline V gene data show CDR1 as LGHNA and CDR2 as YSLEER. V was clipped by 0 bases and J by 5 bases; unmatched bases: 7. For the CDR3, the DNA is TGCGCCAGCAGCCAAGACCCTAGCGGGAGCGGAAACAATGAGCAGTTCTTC. Its translation is CASSQDPSGSGNNEQFF.

The V gene is TRBV28, the J gene TRBJ1-2; the match to TRBD1 covers 12 bases. This CDR3 has 12 amino acids. V shed 11 bases and J 6 bases; nucleotides not matched to a gene: 4. Germline V lookup: CDR1 MDHEN, CDR2 SYDVKM. The DNA for the CDR3 is TGTGCCTCCGGGACAGGGGGCGATGGCTACACCTTC. This gives the protein CASGTGGDGYTF.

DNA for the CDR3: TGTGCCATCAAGGGACACGGGGATATAGGGGGGCATGACTACGAGCAGTACTTC. The encoded protein is CAIKGHGDIGGHDYEQYF. This chain links TRBV10-3 with TRBJ2-7; D tentatively reads TRBD1 or TRBD2 (6 bases each). V gave up 7 bases and J gave up 3 bases, with 28 bases separating them. Germline CDR1 and CDR2: ENHRY and SYGVKD. This CDR3 has 18 amino acids.

Concerning this clone itself: Other DNA variants within this sample encode the same CDR3. The chain recombines TRBV30 with TRBJ2-5; a weak D match, TRBD1 (6 bases). V shed 0 bases and J shed 5 bases, with 10 bases lying between them. CDR1 is GTSNPN, CDR2 SVGIG, per germline (reference sequence). This CDR3 comprises 13 residues. The CDR3 loop is CAWSVQGAETQYF. DNA for the CDR3: TGTGCCTGGAGTGTACAGGGTGCCGAGACCCAGTACTTC.

This clone was detected only once. The CDR3 DNA reads TGTGCCAGCAGTGAAAGCGGGTCGCAATTTCGCGAGCAGTACTTC. Protein product: CASSESGSQFREQYF. This chain uses TRBV6-1 with TRBJ2-7, with D maybe TRBD2 (6 bases). The germline gives CDR1 MNHNS, CDR2 SASEGT. The length of the CDR3 is 15 residues. With 2 bases removed from V and 6 bases from J, the gap between germline ends came to 17 bases.

V and J are TRBV7-9 and TRBJ2-7, with 9 bases matching TRBD2. The V gene end was trimmed by 2 bases and the J gene end by 5 bases; junction bases not matched to a gene: 7. CDR3 size: 15 residues. Germline lookup yields CDR1 SEHNR and CDR2 FQNEAQ (reference sequence). In nucleotides, the CDR3 is TGTGCCAGCAGCTTATTTAGCGGGAGAGTCGACGAGCAGTACTTC. As protein: CASSLFSGRVDEQYF. Full variable domain (missing parts from reference TRBV7-9 and TRBJ2-7): DTGVSQNPRHKITKRGQNVTFRCDPISEHNRLYWYRQTLGQGPEFLTYFQNEAQLEKSRLLSDRFSAERPKGSFSTLEIQRTEQGDSAMYLCASSLFSGRVDEQYFGPGTRLTVT.

This chain joins TRBV2 and TRBJ2-3; 7 positions agree with TRBD2. V gave up 5 bases and J gave up 2 bases; unmatched junction bases: 4. Germline CDR1 is SNHLY and CDR2 is FYNNEI. This CDR3 comprises 14 residues. The DNA of the CDR3 is TGTGCCAGCAGTCCTAGCGGAATCACAGATACGCAGTATTTT. Translation gives CASSPSGITDTQYF. The full variable domain, in which reference TRBV2 and TRBJ2-3 provide the parts outside the CDR3, is EPEVTQTPSHQVTQMGQEVILRCVPISNHLYFYWYRQILGQKVEFLVSFYNNEISEKSEIFDDQFSVERPDGSNFTLKIRSTKLEDSAMYFCASSPSGITDTQYFGPGTRLTVL.

Regarding this clone: This specimen includes other DNA sequences encoding the same CDR3. In DNA, the CDR3 is TGTGCCAGCAGTTATGTAGGCTCCTACAATGAGCAGTTCTTC. Encoded protein: CASSYVGSYNEQFF. The chain links TRBV6-5 to TRBJ2-1; D remains ambiguous. Trimming shortened V by 3 bases and J by 0 bases, and 6 bases separated the two germline ends. The CDR3 is made up of 14 amino acids. In germline, CDR1 is MNHEY, CDR2 SVGAGI.

The chain joins TRBV6-6 to TRBJ2-1; a possible D gene is TRBD1 (6 bases). The V gene's germline CDR1 is MNHNY and CDR2 SVGAGI (reference sequence). V was shortened by 5 bases and J by 3 bases, with 14 bases between the two germline ends. The CDR3 has 15 amino acids. The CDR3: CASSPGDRSYNEQFF. The CDR3 region has the DNA TGTGCCAGCAGTCCGGGCGACAGGAGCTACAATGAGCAGTTCTTC.

The rearrangement links TRBV27 to TRBJ2-1; D may be TRBD1 (5 bases). The V end was cut by 8 bases, the J end by 10 bases, with 12 bases between. The CDR3 extends over 11 amino acids. The V gene's germline CDR1 is MNHEY and CDR2 SMNVEV (reference sequence). CDR3 in amino acids: CASPEPGEQFF. CDR3 DNA: TGTGCCAGCCCCGAACCAGGGGAGCAGTTCTTC.

The chain links TRBV29-1 to TRBJ2-3; 11 bases agree with TRBD2. The CDR3 is made up of 16 amino acids. In germline, CDR1 is SQVTM, CDR2 ANQGSEA. J lost 2 bases, V lost 6 bases, and 10 bases had no gene match. The CDR3, as DNA: TGCAGCGTGAAGATTACTAGCGGGAGATTCACAGATACGCAGTATTTT. This translates into CSVKITSGRFTDTQYF.

The V call is TRBV7-6, the J call TRBJ2-5; 7 bases are a match to TRBD1. CDR1 is SGHVS and CDR2 is FNYEAQ in the germline V gene. Unmatched junction bases numbered 3, after V lost 3 bases and J lost 2 bases. The CDR3 runs to 14 residues. The CDR3 DNA sequence: TGTGCCAGCAGCTTCAGACAGGGTCAAGAGACCCAGTACTTC. It specifies CASSFRQGQETQYF.

The J gene is TRBJ1-4, the V gene TRBV19; a weak D match, TRBD1 (6 bases). V gave up 7 bases and J gave up 10 bases, with 16 bases separating them. CDR1 and CDR2 from the germline V gene are LNHDA and SQIVND (reference sequence). This CDR3 region has 13 residues. CDR3 residues: CASTPWGAAKLFF. The CDR3 coding sequence is TGTGCCAGTACCCCATGGGGGGCCGCAAAACTGTTTTTT.

V and J are TRBV5-5 and TRBJ2-7, with D perhaps TRBD1 (6 bases). The V gene lost 5 bases and the J gene lost 0 bases, with 18 bases spanning the gap. Germline V gives CDR1 SGHKS, CDR2 YYEKEE (reference sequence). There are 16 residues in the CDR3. CDR3 protein: CASRLLPDSYSYEQYF. In DNA, the CDR3 is TGTGCCAGCAGACTTCTCCCGGACAGCTACTCCTACGAGCAGTACTTC.

This clone was detected once. The V gene is TRBV28, the J gene TRBJ1-5; TRBD1 matches at 7 bases. Germline CDR1 and CDR2: MDHEN and SYDVKM. With 4 bases clipped from V and 6 bases from J, the junction kept 6 bases outside the gene matches. The CDR3 runs to 14 residues. CDR3 in amino acids: CASSSQGGRQPQHF. In DNA form, the CDR3 reads TGTGCCAGCAGTTCCCAGGGGGGACGTCAGCCCCAGCATTTT. Full variable domain (remainder filled in from reference TRBV28 and TRBJ1-5): DVKVTQSSRYLVKRTGEKVFLECVQDMDHENMFWYRQDPGLGLRLIYFSYDVKMKEKGDIPEGYSVSREKKERFSLILESASTNQTSMYLCASSSQGGRQPQHFGDGTRLSIL.

The V and J genes are TRBV27 and TRBJ2-2, with 7 positions matching TRBD2. The germline V gene has CDR1 MNHEY and CDR2 SMNVEV (reference sequence). This CDR3 has 16 residues. With V trimmed by 5 bases and J by 1 base, 7 bases remained unmatched. CDR3 residues: CASSPLAVGNTGELFF. CDR3 nucleotide sequence: TGTGCCAGCAGTCCTCTAGCGGTAGGGAACACCGGGGAGCTGTTTTTT.

A single count supports this clone. The genes are TRBV5-1 and TRBJ2-2, with 8 bases that match TRBD2. The ends lost 1 base at V and 8 bases at J; junction bases unmatched: 7. This CDR3 comprises 15 residues. CDR1 SGHRS and CDR2 YFSETQ come from the germline V gene. The CDR3 bases are TGCGCCAGCAGCTTGTTACTAGCGGACCAGGGGGAGCTGTTTTTT. Protein sequence: CASSLLLADQGELFF.

J is TRBJ2-7 and V is TRBV15, with TRBD2 as a possible D gene (6 bases). Between the trimmed V and J ends, which lost 3 bases and 4 bases, there was a span of 13 bases. The germline V gene has CDR1 LNHNV and CDR2 YYDKDF (reference sequence). This CDR3 comprises 14 residues. The CDR3 bases are TGTGCCACCAGCAGGTCCGGGACTTTTTACGAGCAGTACTTC. This codes for CATSRSGTFYEQYF.

The chain couples TRBV7-9 to TRBJ2-7; D gene uncertain. Germline V gives CDR1 SEHNR, CDR2 FQNEAQ (reference sequence). The CDR3 totals 14 residues. The V end was cut by 5 bases, the J end by 4 bases, with 15 bases between. CDR3 DNA sequence: TGTGCCAGCAGCCTCATGACATTTCCTTACGAGCAGTACTTC. Its protein product is CASSLMTFPYEQYF.

This chain joins TRBV4-3 and TRBJ2-7, with unresolved D. CDR1 is LGHNA, CDR2 YSLEER, per germline. This CDR3 is built from 15 residues. The germline V and J ends were trimmed by 4 bases and 3 bases, with 16 bases remaining between them. CDR3 sequence reads: CASSRESSLRYEQYF. CDR3 nucleotide sequence: TGCGCCAGCAGCCGCGAAAGTTCTTTACGCTACGAGCAGTACTTC.

This chain connects TRBV6-5 to TRBJ2-7; D remains unclear. Trimming cost V 8 bases and J 6 bases, with 11 bases left between them. This CDR3 is 11 amino acids long. Germline loops: CDR1 MNHEY, CDR2 SVGAGI. CDR3 sequence reads: CASCWSGEQYF. CDR3 DNA sequence: TGTGCCAGCTGCTGGTCCGGCGAGCAGTACTTC.

The J gene is TRBJ1-4, the V gene TRBV1; the DNA was not compared with TRBD1, the D call given in the table. TRBV1 is tagged as a pseudogene. The CDR3 sequence is 14 residues long. CDR3 DNA: TGCACCAGCAGCCAAGCCCAGGCTTCTGTGGAACTGTTTTTT. Encoded protein: CTSSQAQASVELFF.

In the case of this clone: Other DNA sequences within the sample encode an identical CDR3. CDR3 region: CSAVLETQYF. CDR3 bases: TGCAGTGCGGTTCTCGAGACCCAGTACTTC. This rearrangement joins TRBV20-1 to TRBJ2-5, with D unclear. This CDR3 has 10 amino acids. Trimming took 6 bases from V and 5 from J, leaving 7 bases between them. Germline lookup yields CDR1 DFQATT and CDR2 SNEGSKA (reference sequence).

The J gene is TRBJ2-5, the V gene TRBV7-9; 11 bases agree with TRBD2. CDR3 size: 17 residues. Germline loops: CDR1 SEHNR, CDR2 FQNEAQ (reference sequence). Germline trimming cut 4 bases from V and 5 bases from J; bases unmatched to any gene: 12. CDR3 nucleotide sequence: TGTGCCAGCAGCTCAGTTTTAGCGGGAGGGTATGGTGAGACCCAGTACTTC. This gives the protein CASSSVLAGGYGETQYF.

The J gene is TRBJ2-4, the V gene TRBV5-1; 11 nucleotides agree with TRBD2. Germline assignment: CDR1 SGHRS and CDR2 YFSETQ. Losses at the gene ends were 2 bases for V and 0 bases for J; bases not matched to a gene: 10. The CDR3 consists of 19 residues. The CDR3 region is CASSLGTSGAGLAKNIQYF. In nucleotides, the CDR3 is TGCGCCAGCAGCTTAGGGACTAGCGGAGCCGGACTAGCCAAAAACATTCAGTACTTC.

This clone is a singleton in its sample. The V gene is TRBV19, the J gene TRBJ2-7, with TRBD1 identical over 9 bases. J lost 2 bases, V lost 5 bases, and 7 bases had no gene match. The V gene's germline CDR1 is LNHDA and CDR2 SQIVND (reference sequence). The CDR3 spans 15 residues. DNA for the CDR3: TGTGCCAGTAGTCAGTCTGGGACAGGGACCTACGAGCAGTACTTC. This encodes CASSQSGTGTYEQYF.

This clone is a singleton in its sample. This chain joins TRBV7-9 and TRBJ2-1, with a weak D call TRBD1 (6 bases). V was clipped by 5 bases and J by 5 bases, with 10 bases between them. This CDR3 spans 13 amino acids. The germline V gene has CDR1 SEHNR and CDR2 FQNEAQ (reference sequence). The CDR3 protein is CASSPGTNNEQFF. The CDR3 region has the DNA TGTGCCAGCAGCCCCGGGACAAACAATGAGCAGTTCTTC.